This T cell receptor (beta chain) came from a study of blood T cell repertoires in COVID-19. Germline loops: CDR1 SGHTA, CDR2 FQGTGA. The CDR3 is 12 amino acids. Trimming stripped 5 bases from V and 3 bases from J, with 5 bases between. Allocation to cohorts depended on clinical history reported by the participants. Generated by immunoSEQ multiplex PCR, the TCRdb table keeps only in-frame clones and is missing some. This sample has 300,000 or so clones, with around nine tenths found just once. The TCR sequence derives from a woman aged 25 to 45 who had recovered from COVID-19. The chain recombines TRBV7-3 with TRBJ1-3; D uncertain. Specimen: PBMCs or T cells enriched from blood (not recorded which). The CDR3 is CASSPGGNTIYF. In DNA, the CDR3 is TGTGCCAGCAGCCCAGGTGGAAACACCATATATTTT.